Each of the 18 T cell receptor beta chains below was sequenced from the same sample in a study of cytomegalovirus exposure and HLA in healthy donors. Primers included in the PCR were 60 Vbeta and 13 Jbeta primers. Sequenced by immunoSEQ multiplex PCR; TCRdb stores in-frame clones only, minus some. The repertoire holds about 140,000 clones, with 75% to 80% as singletons. Source material: PBMCs. Receptors originate from a young woman in good health and CMV-seropositive.

The V gene is TRBV7-2, the J gene TRBJ1-5; possible D gene TRBD1, 5 bases. This CDR3 comprises 16 residues. The V and J ends lost 1 base and 6 bases respectively, with 16 bases between them. CDR1 is SGHTA and CDR2 is FQGNSA in the germline V gene. This CDR3 is CASSLGGVWEPQPQHF. The CDR3 bases are TGTGCCAGCAGCTTAGGGGGGGTTTGGGAACCTCAGCCCCAGCATTTT.

This chain uses TRBV9 with TRBJ2-2; TRBD2 agrees at 8 bases. Looked up from germline, CDR1 is SGDLS and CDR2 is YYNGEE. Trimming cost V 0 bases and J 4 bases; bases outside gene matches: 2. CDR3 length: 15 residues. Here the CDR3 reads CASSVGGGPTGELFF. The CDR3 DNA sequence: TGTGCCAGCAGCGTAGGCGGGGGGCCCACCGGGGAGCTGTTTTTT.

V gene TRBV30 combines with J gene TRBJ1-2; 9 bases line up with TRBD1. J gave up 8 bases and V 1 base, and 8 bases lay outside the gene matches. The CDR3 covers 14 residues. CDR1 GTSNPN and CDR2 SVGIG come from the germline V gene (reference sequence). The CDR3 bases are TGTGCCTGGAGTGGACAGGGGGTAGTTGGGGGCTACACCTTC. It translates to CAWSGQGVVGGYTF.

This clone was counted once. The chain couples TRBV19 to TRBJ1-1, with 7 bases that match TRBD1. Germline-derived CDR1 and CDR2 are LNHDA and SQIVND (reference sequence). V lost 7 bases to trimming and J lost 1 base; unmatched junction nucleotides: 6. This CDR3 is built from 14 residues. CDR3 in amino acids: CASTFRQGNTEAFF. CDR3 nucleotide sequence: TGTGCCAGTACATTTCGACAGGGGAACACTGAAGCTTTCTTT. The whole variable domain, remainder taken from reference TRBV19 and TRBJ1-1, is DGGITQSPKYLFRKEGQNVTLSCEQNLNHDAMYWYRQDPGQGLRLIYYSQIVNDFQKGDIAEGYSVSREKKESFPLTVTSAQKNPTAFYLCASTFRQGNTEAFFGQGTRLTVV.

The rearrangement joins TRBV11-2 to TRBJ2-3; D possibly corresponds to TRBD1 (6 bases). Germline V gene sequence: CDR1 SGHAT, CDR2 FQNNGV. The CDR3 is 15 amino acids. The V gene lost 0 bases and the J gene lost 2 bases, with 9 bases spanning the gap. CDR3 DNA: TGTGCCAGCAGCTTAGAGGGGGCAGCCACAGATACGCAGTATTTT. Encoded protein: CASSLEGAATDTQYF.

This chain connects TRBV15 to TRBJ1-4; possible D gene TRBD1, 5 bases. Per germline, CDR1 LNHNV and CDR2 YYDKDF (reference sequence). Trimming removed 1 base from V and 8 bases from J, with 14 bases in between. The CDR3 runs 15 residues. CDR3 sequence reads: CATSRGPGKGEKLFF. As DNA, the CDR3 is TGTGCCACCAGCAGAGGCCCAGGGAAAGGAGAAAAACTGTTTTTT.

This sequence joins TRBV29-1 and TRBJ2-3, with TRBD1 matching 10 bases. The germline V gene encodes CDR1 SQVTM and CDR2 ANQGSEA. Losses at the gene ends were 5 bases for V and 2 bases for J; bases not matched to a gene: 10. CDR3 length equals 16 residues. CDR3 sequence reads: CSVLGGQGTHTDTQYF. In DNA, the CDR3 is TGCAGCGTTCTAGGGGGACAGGGGACCCACACAGATACGCAGTATTTT.

The genes are TRBV23-1 and TRBJ1-2; D not certain. TRBV23-1 is flagged as an ORF with uncertain function. The CDR3 sequence is 17 residues long. Trimming removed 6 bases from V and 0 bases from J, with 20 bases in between. The CDR3 here is CASSPNLGGRPNYGYTF. CDR3 DNA: TGCGCCAGCAGCCCTAATTTGGGAGGACGCCCTAACTATGGCTACACCTTC.

This clone has only a few counts. This rearrangement joins TRBV5-4 to TRBJ2-7; D may be TRBD2 (6 bases). The CDR3 runs 13 residues. Deletions cut 0 bases from V and 5 bases from J, with 9 bases between. The V gene's germline CDR1 is SGHNT and CDR2 YYREEE (reference sequence). The DNA for the CDR3 is TGTGCCAGCAGCTTGGGCAGGGAGGACGAGCAGTACTTC. Protein: CASSLGREDEQYF. Full variable domain (rest looked up from reference TRBV5-4 and TRBJ2-7): ETGVTQSPTHLIKTRGQQVTLRCSSQSGHNTVSWYQQALGQGPQFIFQYYREEENGRGNFPPRFSGLQFPNYSSELNVNALELDDSALYLCASSLGREDEQYFGPGTRLTVT.

This chain joins TRBV7-9 and TRBJ2-7; TRBD2 is a possible D gene (5 bases). Germline CDR1 and CDR2: SEHNR and FQNEAQ (reference sequence). The V end lost 10 bases, the J end lost 1 base, and 20 bases lay between the germline ends. This CDR3 is 15 amino acids long. The CDR3 is CATSGYRVPSYEQYF. CDR3 nucleotides: TGTGCCACTTCGGGGTACAGAGTACCATCCTACGAGCAGTACTTC.

The chain uses TRBV11-2 and TRBJ1-1, with D possibly matching TRBD1 (6 bases). V shed 0 bases and J shed 5 bases, with 25 bases lying between them. Germline CDR1 reads SGHAT; CDR2 reads FQNNGV. The CDR3 sequence is 19 residues long. The CDR3 loop reads CASSLDITVLGRGGTEAFF. In DNA form, the CDR3 reads TGTGCCAGCAGCTTAGATATTACGGTATTAGGCAGGGGCGGGACTGAAGCTTTCTTT.

The chain couples TRBV28 to TRBJ1-2; 7 nucleotides align to TRBD1. The CDR3 totals 12 residues. The germline CDR1 and CDR2 sequences are MDHEN and SYDVKM. V lost 9 bases to trimming and J lost 2 bases; unmatched junction nucleotides: 3. CDR3 bases: TGTGCCAGTCTGGGACAGAACTATGGCTACACCTTC. Translating gives CASLGQNYGYTF.

The chain carries TRBV5-4 and TRBJ2-6, with D hard to call. Trimming left V 3 bases short and J 1 base short, with 5 bases between. Germline V lookup: CDR1 SGHNT, CDR2 YYREEE (reference sequence). The CDR3 loop spans 14 amino acids. The CDR3 loop reads CASSSESGANVLTF. For the CDR3, the DNA is TGTGCCAGCAGCTCTGAGTCTGGGGCCAACGTCCTGACTTTC.

The V call is TRBV5-1, the J call TRBJ2-2, with D possibly matching TRBD2 (5 bases). CDR1 is SGHRS, CDR2 YFSETQ, per germline. The CDR3 runs to 14 residues. Trimming removed 1 base from V and 4 bases from J, with 8 bases in between. The CDR3: CASSLSGSTGELFF. The CDR3 DNA is TGCGCCAGCAGCTTGTCGGGGAGCACCGGGGAGCTGTTTTTT.

The V gene is TRBV28, the J gene TRBJ2-7; 8 bases line up with TRBD1. The length of the CDR3 is 14 residues. Germline loops: CDR1 MDHEN, CDR2 SYDVKM. V lost 5 bases to trimming and J lost 3 bases; unmatched junction nucleotides: 6. CDR3 residues: CASSGQGGRYEQYF. The CDR3 DNA is TGTGCCAGCAGTGGACAGGGAGGACGCTACGAGCAGTACTTC.

V gene TRBV5-1 combines with J gene TRBJ1-2; TRBD1 might be the D (6 bases). CDR3 length: 15 residues. V was trimmed by 3 bases and J by 5 bases, leaving 17 bases between them. Germline loops: CDR1 SGHRS, CDR2 YFSETQ. CDR3 region: CASSSALGQTYGYTF. CDR3 sequence (DNA): TGCGCCAGCAGCTCCGCCCTCGGACAGACTTATGGCTACACCTTC.

The chain couples TRBV14 to TRBJ1-4; D is unresolved. Germline lookup yields CDR1 SGHDN and CDR2 FVKESK. Between the trimmed V and J ends, which lost 1 base and 6 bases, there was a span of 9 bases. This CDR3 is 14 amino acids long. The CDR3 sequence is CASSQGRVDEKLFF. The CDR3 bases are TGTGCCAGCAGCCAAGGGAGGGTTGATGAAAAACTGTTTTTT. The complete variable domain, with remaining parts taken from reference TRBV14 and TRBJ1-4, reads EAGVTQFPSHSVIEKGQTVTLRCDPISGHDNLYWYRRVMGKEIKFLLHFVKESKQDESGMPNNRFLAERTGGTYSTLKVQPAELEDSGVYFCASSQGRVDEKLFFGSGTQLSVL.

The rearrangement joins TRBV4-1 to TRBJ2-5; possible D gene TRBD2, 7 bases. CDR1 and CDR2 (germline): MGHRA, YSYEKL. V gave up 0 bases and J gave up 1 base, with 21 bases separating them. This CDR3 is built from 19 residues. This CDR3 is CASSQDGLWGGGSQETQYF. The DNA of the CDR3 is TGCGCCAGCAGCCAAGATGGTTTGTGGGGCGGGGGCTCCCAAGAGACCCAGTACTTC.